The 17 T cell receptor beta chains given below trace back to one sample, sequenced in a study of cytomegalovirus exposure and HLA in healthy donors. Both 60 Vbeta primers and 13 Jbeta primers went into the PCR. The assay was immunoSEQ multiplex PCR, and TCRdb's table has in-frame clones only and misses some. The sample lists approximately 100,000 clones; over 60% were seen once. The sample consisted of PBMCs. The receptor source for this set is a female donor in good health and CMV-seropositive.

The genes are TRBV15 and TRBJ1-1; tentatively, D is TRBD1 (5 bases). The V end was cut by 6 bases, the J end by 5 bases, with 16 bases between. CDR3 size: 14 residues. Germline CDR1 reads LNHNV; CDR2 reads YYDKDF (reference sequence). CDR3 protein: CATSGTGAGTEAFF. In nucleotides, the CDR3 is TGTGCCACCAGTGGAACAGGAGCGGGGACTGAAGCTTTCTTT.

V is TRBV7-2 and J is TRBJ1-6; perhaps TRBD1 as D (5 bases). Trimming pared 2 bases from V and 10 bases from J, leaving 12 bases between. The CDR3 length is 14 residues. CDR1 is SGHTA and CDR2 is FQGNSA in the germline V gene. The CDR3 region has the DNA TGTGCCAGCAGCTTAATCCCAGGGAACTCACCCCTCCACTTT. This encodes CASSLIPGNSPLHF.

The V call is TRBV7-9, the J call TRBJ1-5; maybe TRBD1 (6 bases). The CDR3 runs 16 residues. Germline CDR1 is SEHNR and CDR2 is FQNEAQ (reference sequence). Trimming pared 4 bases from V and 3 bases from J, leaving 16 bases between. The CDR3 DNA reads as TGTGCCAGCAGCTCCGGCACTGGACAGTCCAATCAGCCCCAGCATTTT. It translates to CASSSGTGQSNQPQHF.

V and J are TRBV5-1 and TRBJ1-2, with D perhaps matching TRBD1 (5 bases). The CDR3 contains 12 residues. CDR1 SGHRS and CDR2 YFSETQ come from the germline V gene. Trimming removed 4 bases at V and 8 bases at J, with 12 bases between. The CDR3 sequence: CASSQDPGGYTF. The CDR3 bases are TGCGCCAGCAGCCAAGACCCAGGGGGCTACACCTTC.

V is TRBV2 and J is TRBJ2-7; 7 bases line up with TRBD1. J lost 4 bases, V lost 7 bases, and 4 bases had no gene match. Germline V lookup: CDR1 SNHLY, CDR2 FYNNEI. This CDR3 has 12 amino acids. The CDR3 sequence is CASKAGGYEQYF. Here the CDR3 DNA reads TGTGCCAGCAAAGCAGGGGGTTACGAGCAGTACTTC.

The chain is built from TRBV7-9 and TRBJ1-4; D gene unclear. This CDR3 is 13 amino acids long. The V and J ends lost 0 bases and 11 bases respectively, with 10 bases between them. CDR1 and CDR2 (germline): SEHNR, FQNEAQ (reference sequence). The CDR3: CASSLAEGSKLFF. The CDR3 DNA is TGTGCCAGCAGCTTAGCCGAGGGCTCGAAACTGTTTTTT.

The gene calls are TRBV19 and TRBJ2-2; TRBD1 aligns across 10 bases. Germline assignment: CDR1 LNHDA and CDR2 SQIVND (reference sequence). The CDR3 length is 14 residues. The J segment lost 4 bases and the V segment lost 7 bases, leaving 3 bases of the junction unmatched. CDR3 residues: CASTRQGATGELFF. CDR3 in DNA: TGTGCCAGTACCAGACAGGGGGCCACCGGGGAGCTGTTTTTT. Full variable domain (rest looked up from reference TRBV19 and TRBJ2-2): DGGITQSPKYLFRKEGQNVTLSCEQNLNHDAMYWYRQDPGQGLRLIYYSQIVNDFQKGDIAEGYSVSREKKESFPLTVTSAQKNPTAFYLCASTRQGATGELFFGEGSRLTVL.

The rearrangement links TRBV7-2 to TRBJ1-6; TRBD1 might be the D (6 bases). The germline V gene encodes CDR1 SGHTA and CDR2 FQGNSA. This CDR3 comprises 11 residues. The V gene lost 4 bases and the J gene lost 15 bases, with 10 bases spanning the gap. DNA for the CDR3: TGTGCCAGCAGCTCCCTAGGGGGCCTCCACTTT. It is translated as CASSSLGGLHF.

This clone came up a few times. The chain has TRBV6-1 and TRBJ1-2; 9 bases are a match to TRBD1. V shed 6 bases and J 3 bases; nucleotides not matched to a gene: 5. Germline V gene lookup returns CDR1 MNHNS and CDR2 SASEGT. The CDR3 contains 14 residues. The CDR3 bases are TGTGCCAGCAGGGACAGGGGATCTTACTATGGCTACACCTTC. It yields the protein CASRDRGSYYGYTF.

The chain has TRBV11-3 and TRBJ1-1, with D uncertain. V shed 4 bases and J shed 5 bases, with 11 bases lying between them. This CDR3 spans 13 amino acids. Germline values: CDR1 SGHNT, CDR2 YENEEA. The CDR3, as DNA: TGTGCCAGCAGCTACACGGGGAATACTGAAGCTTTCTTT. Translating gives CASSYTGNTEAFF.

The chain joins TRBV11-2 to TRBJ2-3, with 12 bases that match TRBD2. The CDR3 runs 16 residues. The V gene's germline CDR1 is SGHAT and CDR2 FQNNGV. V dropped 5 bases and J dropped 3; count of bases not matched to a gene: 6. CDR3 in DNA: TGTGCCAGCAGCACTGGACTAGCGGGGCGAACAGATACGCAGTATTTT. Its protein is CASSTGLAGRTDTQYF.

The chain combines TRBV9 with TRBJ2-3, with 9 bases fitting TRBD1. Germline CDR1 reads SGDLS; CDR2 reads YYNGEE. This CDR3 has 17 residues. The ends lost 0 bases at V and 5 bases at J; junction bases unmatched: 10. The CDR3 DNA reads TGTGCCAGCAGCGTAGATCCAACAGGGGGCATTGTAGATACGCAGTATTTT. Translating gives CASSVDPTGGIVDTQYF.

This clone was picked up one time. The V and J genes are TRBV19 and TRBJ2-5; D is perhaps TRBD2 (6 bases). Germline CDR1 is LNHDA and CDR2 is SQIVND (reference sequence). The CDR3 consists of 13 residues. Trimming pared 5 bases from V and 9 bases from J, leaving 16 bases between. CDR3 loop: CASSPDVRGAQYF. The CDR3 nucleotides are TGTGCCAGTAGTCCGGACGTGCGCGGGGCCCAGTACTTC.

V and J are TRBV19 and TRBJ1-2; a possible D gene is TRBD1 (5 bases). The CDR3 contains 13 residues. CDR1 LNHDA and CDR2 SQIVND come from the germline V gene (reference sequence). V lost 3 bases and J 5 bases, leaving 10 bases between the germline ends. CDR3 in DNA: TGTGCCAGTAGTATGCAGGGATCGTATGGCTACACCTTC. This sequence encodes CASSMQGSYGYTF.

This clone showed up just once. J is TRBJ2-7 and V is TRBV6-6; TRBD2 agrees at 13 bases. The CDR3 covers 14 residues. Unmatched junction bases numbered 4, after V lost 6 bases and J lost 5 bases. The germline V gene encodes CDR1 MNHNY and CDR2 SVGAGI (reference sequence). The CDR3 DNA reads TGTGCCAGCAGGAGGACTAGCGGGGGCGACGAGCAGTACTTC. It specifies CASRRTSGGDEQYF.

The chain couples TRBV10-3 to TRBJ1-1; 9 nucleotides agree with TRBD1. V lost 7 bases and J lost 5; bases outside the gene matches: 14. CDR1 is ENHRY, CDR2 SYGVKD, per germline. This CDR3 has 16 residues. The CDR3, as DNA: TGTGCCATCAACGAGCCGGGACAGGGACCTCGGACTGAAGCTTTCTTT. This codes for CAINEPGQGPRTEAFF.

This clone was recorded only once. The chain employs TRBV5-6 and TRBJ2-7; 7 bases align to TRBD1. The CDR3 contains 16 residues. Per germline, CDR1 SGHDT and CDR2 YYEEEE. The ends lost 3 bases at V and 2 bases at J; junction bases unmatched: 11. The CDR3 is CASSSGLRGFPYEQYF. CDR3 nucleotides: TGTGCCAGCAGCTCGGGCCTCAGGGGGTTTCCCTACGAGCAGTACTTC. Full variable domain (outside the CDR3, taken from reference TRBV5-6 and TRBJ2-7): DAGVTQSPTHLIKTRGQQVTLRCSPKSGHDTVSWYQQALGQGPQFIFQYYEEEERQRGNFPDRFSGHQFPNYSSELNVNALLLGDSALYLCASSSGLRGFPYEQYFGPGTRLTVT.